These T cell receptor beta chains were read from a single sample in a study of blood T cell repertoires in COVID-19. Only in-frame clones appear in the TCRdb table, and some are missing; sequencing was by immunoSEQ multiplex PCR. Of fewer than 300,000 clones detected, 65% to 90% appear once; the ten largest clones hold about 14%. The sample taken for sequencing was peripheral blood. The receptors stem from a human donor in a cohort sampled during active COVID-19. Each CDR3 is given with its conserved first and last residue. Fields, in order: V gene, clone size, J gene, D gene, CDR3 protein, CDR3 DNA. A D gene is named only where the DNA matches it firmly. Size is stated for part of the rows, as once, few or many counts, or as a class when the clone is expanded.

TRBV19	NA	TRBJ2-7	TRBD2	CASSIRRETYEQYF	TGTGCCAGTAGTATCCGGCGGGAGACCTACGAGCAGTACTTC
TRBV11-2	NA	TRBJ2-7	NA	CASSLFVSRGHEQYF	TGTGCCAGCAGCTTATTTGTTTCCCGGGGTCACGAGCAGTACTTC
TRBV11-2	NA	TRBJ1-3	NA	CASSLPGNTIYF	TGTGCCAGCAGTCTCCCTGGAAACACCATATATTTT
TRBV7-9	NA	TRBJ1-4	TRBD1	CASSLQGGDEKLFF	TGTGCCAGCAGCTTACAAGGGGGCGATGAAAAACTGTTTTTT
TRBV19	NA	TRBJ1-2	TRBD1	CATRQGSTRVGGYTF	TGTGCCACCCGACAGGGAAGCACGAGGGTGGGAGGCTACACCTTC
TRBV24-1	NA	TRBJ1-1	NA	CATITLQQGLNTEAFF	TGTGCCACCATAACACTACAGCAGGGGCTGAACACTGAAGCTTTCTTT
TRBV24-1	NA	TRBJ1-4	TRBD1	CATSDIQGAEPNEKLFF	TGTGCCACCAGTGATATTCAGGGGGCTGAGCCTAATGAAAAACTGTTTTTT
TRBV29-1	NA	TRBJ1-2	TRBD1	CSVEPQGVNYGYTF	TGCAGCGTTGAACCGCAGGGGGTAAACTATGGCTACACCTTC
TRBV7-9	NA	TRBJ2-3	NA	CASSLNSPDTQYF	TGTGCCAGCAGCTTAAATAGTCCAGATACGCAGTATTTT
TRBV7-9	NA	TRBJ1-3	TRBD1	CASSSDRGKGNTIYF	TGTGCCAGCAGCTCGGACAGGGGGAAAGGAAACACCATATATTTT
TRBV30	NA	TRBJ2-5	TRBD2	CAWTSGQETQYF	TGTGCCTGGACTAGCGGCCAAGAGACCCAGTACTTC
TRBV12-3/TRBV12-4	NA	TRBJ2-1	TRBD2	CATGTSGLGEQFF	TGTGCCACCGGGACTAGCGGGCTGGGGGAGCAGTTCTTC
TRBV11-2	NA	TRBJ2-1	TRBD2	CASSPGLAGVNEQFF	TGTGCCAGCAGCCCGGGACTAGCGGGAGTGAATGAGCAGTTCTTC
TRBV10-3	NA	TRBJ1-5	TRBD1	CAIRPDRDQPQHF	TGTGCCATCAGGCCCGACAGGGATCAGCCCCAGCATTTT
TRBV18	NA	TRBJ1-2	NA	CASSPASDNYGYTF	TGTGCCAGCTCACCGGCCAGCGATAACTATGGCTACACCTTC
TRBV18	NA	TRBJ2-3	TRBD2	CASSAGLVTDTQYF	TGTGCCAGCTCAGCGGGACTAGTAACCGATACGCAGTATTTT
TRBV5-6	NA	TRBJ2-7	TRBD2	CASSSSGPIYEQYF	TGTGCCAGCAGCTCTAGCGGGCCCATCTACGAGCAGTACTTC
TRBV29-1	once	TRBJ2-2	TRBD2	CSVLIGLAGATGELFF	TGCAGCGTCCTTATTGGACTAGCGGGAGCGACCGGGGAGCTGTTTTTT
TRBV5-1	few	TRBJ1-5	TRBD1	CASSPGTGEQPQHF	TGCGCCAGCAGCCCAGGGACAGGGGAACAGCCCCAGCATTTT
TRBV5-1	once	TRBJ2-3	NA	CASSFPSHRTPTSTDTQYF	TGCGCCAGCAGCTTCCCGTCCCACAGAACCCCCACTAGCACAGATACGCAGTATTTT
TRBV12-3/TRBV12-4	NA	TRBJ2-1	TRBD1	CASRETGGGEQFF	TGTGCCAGCAGGGAGACAGGGGGCGGGGAGCAGTTCTTC
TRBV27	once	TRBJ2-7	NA	CASSSDRHYEQYF	TGTGCCAGCAGTTCCGACAGACACTACGAGCAGTACTTC
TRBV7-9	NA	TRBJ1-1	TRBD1	CASSSKWLGGLNTEAFF	TGTGCCAGCAGCTCTAAATGGCTAGGGGGCCTGAACACTGAAGCTTTCTTT
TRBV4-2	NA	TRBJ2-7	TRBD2	CASSQASSGTRAYEQYF	TGTGCCAGCAGCCAAGCTTCTAGCGGGACCCGAGCGTACGAGCAGTACTTC
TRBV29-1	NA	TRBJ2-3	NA	CSVLGRDTSTDTQYF	TGCAGCGTTCTGGGCAGGGACACCAGCACAGATACGCAGTATTTT
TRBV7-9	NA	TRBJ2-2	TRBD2	CASSFSGTSGSGEPFF	TGTGCCAGCAGCTTTAGCGGGACTAGCGGGAGCGGGGAGCCGTTTTTT
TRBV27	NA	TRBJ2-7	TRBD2	CASSMTSGGPYEQYF	TGTGCCAGCAGTATGACTAGCGGGGGGCCCTACGAGCAGTACTTC
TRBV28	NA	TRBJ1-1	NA	CASSLGQEGATEAFF	TGTGCCAGCAGTTTGGGGCAGGAGGGTGCCACTGAAGCTTTCTTT
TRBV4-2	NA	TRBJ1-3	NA	CASSRGSSGNTIYF	TGTGCCAGCAGCCGTGGGAGCTCTGGAAACACCATATATTTT